The 27 T cell receptor beta chains presented below share a single source sample, sequenced in a study of blood T cells in healthy people across ages. Sample-barcoded 5' priming and a J-beta primer mix drove a second PCR of about 6 to 12 cycles. Via MiXCR, TCRdb re-called the 5' RACE reads, giving one row per CDR3 protein. This sample yields 1.5 million or so distinct CDR3 sequences, of which approximately 39% are seen a single time; around 4% belongs to the top ten. Source material: blood. The source is a woman aged 18-35 years in good health.

V gene TRBV7-2 combines with J gene TRBJ2-5; D is unclear. This CDR3 contains 16 residues. CDR1 is SGHTA and CDR2 is FQGNSA in the germline V gene. V gave up 1 base and J gave up 11 bases, with 23 bases separating them. In DNA form, the CDR3 reads TGTGCCAGCAGCTTAGAACATTCAGTTCGGTACAATGAGCAGTACTTC. This sequence encodes CASSLEHSVRYNEQYF.

This chain connects TRBV7-2 to TRBJ2-7, with D possibly being TRBD1 (5 bases). This CDR3 region has 13 residues. Germline V gives CDR1 SGHTA, CDR2 FQGNSA. V was shortened by 2 bases and J by 5 bases, with 10 bases between the two germline ends. Here the CDR3 reads CASSLMAGNEQYF. The CDR3 coding sequence is TGTGCCAGCAGCTTAATGGCAGGGAACGAGCAGTACTTC. Based on the CDR3 plus reference TRBV7-2 and TRBJ2-7, the full variable domain is GAGVSQSPSNKVTEKGKDVELRCDPISGHTALYWYRQSLGQGLEFLIYFQGNSAPDKSGLPSDRFSAERTGGSVSTLTIQRTQQEDSAVYLCASSLMAGNEQYFGPGTRLTVT.

This clonotype was picked up a small number of times. The rearrangement uses TRBV4-3 and TRBJ2-7; TRBD1 matches at 9 bases. After removal of 1 base from V and 1 base from J, the junction contained 2 bases not matched to a gene. Germline V gene sequence: CDR1 LGHNA, CDR2 YSLEER. The CDR3 is 15 amino acids. For the CDR3, the DNA is TGCGCCAGCAGCCAAGGGACAGGGGCTTCCTACGAGCAGTACTTC. This encodes CASSQGTGASYEQYF.

This clonotype turned up a few times. The gene calls are TRBV29-1 and TRBJ1-2, with no clear D. The CDR3 covers 12 residues. Trimming shortened V by 5 bases and J by 4 bases, and 11 bases separated the two germline ends. Germline V CDR1 and CDR2: SQVTM, ANQGSEA. This chain's CDR3 is CSVTGPSYGYTF. For the CDR3, the DNA is TGCAGCGTTACCGGACCCTCCTATGGCTACACCTTC.

There are a few counts of this clonotype. The rearrangement uses TRBV3-1 and TRBJ2-3; D is tentatively TRBD1 or TRBD2 (5 bases each). The V end lost 4 bases, the J end lost 0 bases, and 17 bases lay between the germline ends. This CDR3 spans 17 amino acids. Germline V gene sequence: CDR1 LGHDT, CDR2 YNNKEL (reference sequence). The CDR3 loop is CASSPPARGGSTDTQYF. In DNA form, the CDR3 reads TGTGCCAGCAGCCCTCCGGCCCGGGGCGGGAGCACAGATACGCAGTATTTT.

This sequence joins TRBV4-3 and TRBJ2-7, with 8 nucleotides matching TRBD1. From germline, CDR1 is LGHNA and CDR2 YSLEER. The CDR3 is made up of 16 amino acids. Germline trimming cut 3 bases from V and 2 bases from J; bases unmatched to any gene: 9. DNA of the CDR3: TGCGCCAGCAGCCAGAGGATGGGACAGGACCCCTACGAGCAGTACTTC. It translates to CASSQRMGQDPYEQYF.

The V call is TRBV7-9, the J call TRBJ2-3; the D call may be TRBD1 or TRBD2 (5 bases each). This CDR3 has 16 amino acids. CDR1 is SEHNR, CDR2 FQNEAQ, per germline (reference sequence). V lost 7 bases and J 2 bases, leaving 19 bases between the germline ends. The CDR3 region has the DNA TGTGCCAGCACCACCTCGGGGCGAGCTTTCACAGATACGCAGTATTTT. Translating it yields CASTTSGRAFTDTQYF.

The chain uses TRBV6-2 or TRBV6-3 and TRBJ1-1; no clear D. V was clipped by 4 bases and J by 5 bases, with 11 bases between them. Germline V gene lookup returns CDR1 MNHEY and CDR2 SVGEGT. The CDR3 runs 13 residues. For the CDR3, the DNA is TGTGCCAGCAGTTTGGATGGCATTACTGAAGCTTTCTTT. As protein: CASSLDGITEAFF.

The chain has TRBV21-1 and TRBJ1-5; the D call in the table, TRBD1, was not verified against the DNA. TRBV21-1 is a known pseudogene. CDR3 length: 16 residues. The CDR3 is CASSKLEGRGGQPQHF. The CDR3 DNA follows: TGTGCCAGCAGCAAACTAGAGGGCAGGGGGGGGCAGCCCCAGCATTTT.

This rearrangement joins TRBV7-2 to TRBJ2-1; 11 nucleotides match TRBD2. The DNA matches TRBJ2-7 better at its end, which makes the J call doubtful. CDR1 is SGHTA, CDR2 FQGNSA, per germline. The CDR3 is 18 amino acids. In DNA form, the CDR3 reads TGTGCCAGCAGCTTGGCTCCGACTAGCGGGAAGTCCTACAATGAGCAGTACTTC. Residues: CASSLAPTSGKSYNEQYF.

The chain recombines TRBV6-5 with TRBJ2-1; a possible D gene is TRBD1 (8 bases). The J call may be wrong; the DNA end is better matched by TRBJ2-7. CDR1 and CDR2 from the germline V gene are MNHEY and SVGAGI. This CDR3 is built from 15 residues. For the CDR3, the DNA is TGTGCCAGCAGTAACGACAGGGGAGGGTACAATGAGCAGTACTTC. It specifies CASSNDRGGYNEQYF.

CDR3 nucleotides: TGTGCCAGCAAACCGGGACAAGAAACTGGGGCCAACGTCCTGACTTTC. This gives the protein CASKPGQETGANVLTF. This sequence joins TRBV2 and TRBJ2-6, with a possible D match to TRBD1 (6 bases). The CDR3 sequence is 16 residues long. Germline V gene lookup returns CDR1 SNHLY and CDR2 FYNNEI. Trimming took 7 bases from V and 2 from J, leaving 15 bases between them.

The J gene is TRBJ2-4, the V gene TRBV12-3 or TRBV12-4, with TRBD2 as a possible D gene (6 bases). The DNA end is more similar to TRBJ2-5, so the J call may be wrong. The CDR3 length is 15 residues. The CDR3 region is CASSLRQAGTETQYF. The CDR3 DNA reads TGTGCCAGCAGTCTCCGCCAGGCGGGAACAGAGACCCAGTACTTC.

The CDR3 is CASHPGYRGLVNQPQHF. The CDR3 DNA sequence: TGTGCCAGTCATCCCGGCTACAGGGGGCTCGTTAATCAGCCCCAGCATTTT. The genes are TRBV12-3 or TRBV12-4 and TRBJ1-5; 9 nucleotides agree with TRBD1. The CDR3 contains 17 residues. The V gene end was trimmed by 9 bases and the J gene end by 4 bases; junction bases not matched to a gene: 16.

The count of this clonotype is one. The chain recombines TRBV7-2 with TRBJ1-1; perhaps TRBD1 as D (6 bases). V dropped 2 bases and J dropped 3 bases, with 10 bases sitting between them. Germline V gene sequence: CDR1 SGHTA, CDR2 FQGNSA. The CDR3 totals 14 residues. Written as DNA, the CDR3 is TGTGCCAGCAGCTTACAAACAGGGCACACTGAAGCTTTCTTT. It is translated as CASSLQTGHTEAFF.

This chain uses TRBV12-3 or TRBV12-4 with TRBJ2-1; the match to TRBD1 covers 8 bases. J lost 5 bases, V lost 2 bases, and 8 bases had no gene match. This CDR3 contains 16 residues. For the CDR3, the DNA is TGTGCCAGCAGTTTATATGGACAGGGCATCGACAATGAGCAGTTCTTC. Translating it yields CASSLYGQGIDNEQFF.

This chain uses TRBV2 with TRBJ1-2; the D is unclear. Germline values: CDR1 SNHLY, CDR2 FYNNEI. The germline V and J ends were trimmed by 1 base and 4 bases, with 16 bases remaining between them. The CDR3 extends over 16 amino acids. CDR3 sequence (DNA): TGTGCCAGCAGTGAAGTATACTCGCGCTTAGGCTATGGCTACACCTTC. Protein sequence: CASSEVYSRLGYGYTF. The full variable domain, rest sourced from reference TRBV2 and TRBJ1-2, is EPEVTQTPSHQVTQMGQEVILRCVPISNHLYFYWYRQILGQKVEFLVSFYNNEISEKSEIFDDQFSVERPDGSNFTLKIRSTKLEDSAMYFCASSEVYSRLGYGYTFGSGTRLTVV.

This sequence joins TRBV6-2 or TRBV6-3 and TRBJ1-5; D perhaps matches TRBD1 (6 bases). The germline gives CDR1 MNHEY, CDR2 SVGEGT. V was shortened by 6 bases and J by 6 bases, with 15 bases between the two germline ends. This CDR3 has 14 residues. In DNA form, the CDR3 reads TGTGCCAGCAGCTCCGGACAGTTAACTCAGCCCCAGCATTTT. It encodes CASSSGQLTQPQHF.

This clonotype was seen only a few times. The J gene is TRBJ2-3, the V gene TRBV7-8; 13 nucleotides align to TRBD2. The CDR3 extends over 17 amino acids. Trimming took 7 bases from V and 8 from J; bases not matched to a gene: 15. Germline V gives CDR1 SGHVS, CDR2 FQNEAQ. This chain's CDR3 is CASTRPGLAGDWGTQYF. In nucleotides, the CDR3 is TGTGCCAGCACCCGTCCCGGACTAGCGGGAGACTGGGGTACGCAGTATTTT.

J is TRBJ1-1 and V is TRBV6-5; possibly TRBD1 for D (5 bases). CDR1 and CDR2 (germline): MNHEY, SVGAGI. Trimming stripped 7 bases from V and 0 bases from J, with 15 bases between. The CDR3 contains 15 residues. CDR3 protein: CASTKGTYLNTEAFF. Here the CDR3 DNA reads TGTGCCAGCACCAAAGGGACTTATTTGAACACTGAAGCTTTCTTT.

At least ten counts were recorded for this clonotype. The chain combines TRBV6-2 or TRBV6-3 with TRBJ1-2, with D maybe TRBD1 (5 bases). The CDR3 length is 13 residues. Germline V CDR1 and CDR2: MNHEY, SVGEGT. Trimming took off 4 bases at V and 5 bases at J, with 11 bases between the two ends. The CDR3 sequence is CASSWTRLYGYTF. The CDR3 region has the DNA TGTGCCAGCAGTTGGACAAGGTTGTATGGCTACACCTTC.

The chain is built from TRBV29-1 and TRBJ1-1, with D perhaps matching TRBD1 (5 bases). The V end lost 7 bases, the J end lost 5 bases, and 11 bases lay between the germline ends. The germline CDR1 and CDR2 sequences are SQVTM and ANQGSEA. The CDR3 contains 11 residues. CDR3: CSGQQGTEAFF. The CDR3 nucleotides read TGCAGCGGTCAGCAGGGAACTGAAGCTTTCTTT.

The chain uses TRBV7-9 and TRBJ2-3; TRBD1 or TRBD2 may be the D gene (5 bases each). The V gene lost 6 bases and the J gene lost 2 bases, with 18 bases spanning the gap. The CDR3 runs 16 residues. From germline, CDR1 is SEHNR and CDR2 FQNEAQ (reference sequence). CDR3 nucleotides: TGTGCCAGCAGTCGAATGGGGGAGATAATCACAGATACGCAGTATTTT. Residues: CASSRMGEIITDTQYF.

This sequence joins TRBV30 and TRBJ1-2; D is ambiguous. V was pared by 8 bases and J by 5 bases, with 6 bases between. Germline V gene data show CDR1 as GTSNPN and CDR2 as SVGIG (reference sequence). The CDR3 totals 9 residues. The CDR3 protein is CAASYGYTF. The CDR3 nucleotides are TGTGCCGCTTCGTATGGCTACACCTTC.

In the case of this clonotype: A much more abundant neighbour one base away suggests this may be a read error. The V gene is TRBV5-1, the J gene TRBJ1-2, with 7 positions matching TRBD1. J was trimmed by 4 bases and V by 4 bases; bases with no gene match: 13. The CDR3 runs 16 residues. The germline gives CDR1 SGHRS, CDR2 YFSETQ. The CDR3 region is CASSLGTDIASYGYTF. CDR3 DNA: TGCGCCAGCAGCCTCGGGACAGATATCGCTAGCTATGGCTACACCTTC.

The table lists this clonotype with a few counts. The rearrangement uses TRBV7-9 and TRBJ2-1; perhaps TRBD2 as D (5 bases). CDR1 is SEHNR and CDR2 is FQNEAQ in the germline V gene (reference sequence). The V end was cut by 5 bases, the J end by 6 bases, with 14 bases between. This CDR3 is built from 14 residues. The CDR3, as DNA: TGTGCCAGCAGCCCCGGACTGGCCCCCAATGAGCAGTTCTTC. It translates to CASSPGLAPNEQFF.

The V gene is TRBV29-1, the J gene TRBJ2-7; no definite D call. The ends were cut back, 6 bases at V and 0 bases at J, with 12 bases in the middle. Germline V gene lookup returns CDR1 SQVTM and CDR2 ANQGSEA. The CDR3 contains 13 residues. The CDR3 nucleotides read TGCAGCGTGATCCCGGACGACTCCTACGAGCAGTACTTC. This encodes CSVIPDDSYEQYF.